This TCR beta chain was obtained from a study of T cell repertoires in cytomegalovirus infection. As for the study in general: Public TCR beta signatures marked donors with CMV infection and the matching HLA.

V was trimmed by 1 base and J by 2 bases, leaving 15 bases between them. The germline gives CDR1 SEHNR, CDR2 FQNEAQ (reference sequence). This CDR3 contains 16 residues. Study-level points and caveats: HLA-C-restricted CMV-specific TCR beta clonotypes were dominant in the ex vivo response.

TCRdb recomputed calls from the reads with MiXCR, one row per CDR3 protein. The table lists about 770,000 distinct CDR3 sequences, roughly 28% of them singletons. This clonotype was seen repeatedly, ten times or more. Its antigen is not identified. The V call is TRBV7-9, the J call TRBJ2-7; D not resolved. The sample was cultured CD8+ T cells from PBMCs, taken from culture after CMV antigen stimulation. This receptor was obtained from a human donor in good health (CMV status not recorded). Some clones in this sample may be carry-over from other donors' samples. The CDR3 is CASSLVGQIRTYEQYF. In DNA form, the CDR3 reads TGTGCCAGCAGCTTAGTAGGGCAAATTCGGACCTACGAGCAGTACTTC.